The entry that follows covers one T cell receptor (beta chain) sequence. The J segment lost 6 bases and the V segment lost 1 base, leaving 7 bases of the junction unmatched. This CDR3 has 15 residues. Germline V CDR1 and CDR2: GTSNPN, SVGIG (reference sequence). The sample originates from a study of regulatory T cells in long-lasting Graves disease. Time point: persistent/refractory GD, antithyroid drugs over 5 years with positive TRAb. The TCR library was prepared using RNA isolated from PBMCs. Investigators prepared the TCR beta libraries by applying iRepertoire HTBI primers and Arm-PCR of CDR3 regions. TCRdb analysed the multiplex PCR reads with MiXCR anew, one entry per CDR3 protein. The data show hundreds of thousands of distinct CDR3 sequences, roughly 21% seen once.

The chain recombines TRBV30 with TRBJ2-3; the match to TRBD1 covers 10 bases. This TCR was sampled from a female donor with Graves disease. This specimen was peripheral blood mononuclear cells (PBMCs), taken when the disease was refractory, from a patient treated with antithyroid drugs. The CDR3 spells CAWSDGDRGSDTQYF. The CDR3 nucleotides read TGTGCCTGGAGTGACGGGGACAGGGGTTCCGATACGCAGTATTTT.